Reported below is one T cell receptor beta chain. What it binds is unknown. Germline loops: CDR1 MGHRA, CDR2 YSYEKL. Trimming removed 0 bases from V and 6 bases from J, with 8 bases in between. This CDR3 contains 14 residues. TCRdb fed the 5' RACE reads into MiXCR, producing one record per CDR3 protein. Among 100,000 to 150,000 distinct CDR3 sequences listed, about 6.5% were seen once. This sample was included in a study of T-cell memory formation after mild COVID-19. Study-level points and caveats: Clones that shrank (day 15 to 85) were balanced CD4/CD8, whereas later expanders leaned CD4+.

Sequences were obtained from PBMCs or a T cell subset sorted from them (not recorded which). This receptor was obtained from an adult woman who had mild COVID-19 (a few samples of this study predate the infection). Cell type and time point are not known. The chain combines TRBV4-1 with TRBJ2-2; a weak D match, TRBD2 (5 bases). Here the CDR3 reads CASSQEGEAGELFF. CDR3 sequence (DNA): TGCGCCAGCAGCCAAGAGGGAGAAGCCGGGGAGCTGTTTTTT.